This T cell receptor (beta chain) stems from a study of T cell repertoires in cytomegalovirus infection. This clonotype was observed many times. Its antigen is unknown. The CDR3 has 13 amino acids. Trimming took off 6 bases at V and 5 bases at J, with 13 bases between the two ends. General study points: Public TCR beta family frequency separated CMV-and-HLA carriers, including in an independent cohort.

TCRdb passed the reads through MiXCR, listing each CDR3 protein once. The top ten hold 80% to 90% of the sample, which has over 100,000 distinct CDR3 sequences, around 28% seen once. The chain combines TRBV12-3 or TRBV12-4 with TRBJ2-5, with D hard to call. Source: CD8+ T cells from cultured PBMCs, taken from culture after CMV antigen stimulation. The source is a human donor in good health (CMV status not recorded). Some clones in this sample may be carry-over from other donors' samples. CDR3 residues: CASRGTLTETQYF. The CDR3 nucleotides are TGTGCCAGCAGGGGAACCCTTACCGAGACCCAGTACTTC.